These 14 T cell receptor beta chains were all obtained from the same sample, sequenced in a study of patients and donors after allogeneic stem cell transplantation. TCRdb re-called the RT-PCR reads through MiXCR, storing one row per CDR3 protein. The sample lists about a million distinct CDR3 sequences; roughly 17% were seen once. Source material: blood, either unsorted or a sorted T cell fraction (not recorded which). The receptors come from a human donor who was either an allogeneic HSCT recipient or a stem cell or donor lymphocyte infusion donor (not recorded which). It is not recorded whose cells these are; they may come from a transplant donor.

The gene calls are TRBV28 and TRBJ2-1, with 8 bases lining up with TRBD2. The V gene's germline CDR1 is MDHEN and CDR2 SYDVKM. CDR3 length: 17 residues. The V gene end was trimmed by 2 bases and the J gene end by 3 bases; junction bases not matched to a gene: 9. CDR3 nucleotide sequence: TGTGCCAGCAGTTTACTAGAGCGGGGGAGCTTCTACAATGAGCAGTTCTTC. Its protein product is CASSLLERGSFYNEQFF.

This clonotype was counted between two and nine times. The chain carries TRBV5-1 and TRBJ2-1, with D unresolved. Germline-derived CDR1 and CDR2 are SGHRS and YFSETQ. This CDR3 comprises 15 residues. Trimming took 0 bases from V and 5 from J, leaving 12 bases between them. For the CDR3, the DNA is TGCGCCAGCAGCTTGGAGGCAGGAAAGCACAATGAGCAGTTCTTC. Translated: CASSLEAGKHNEQFF.

This clonotype was seen ten or more times. This rearrangement joins TRBV12-3 or TRBV12-4 to TRBJ1-2; 9 nucleotides line up with TRBD1. The CDR3 is made up of 15 amino acids. With 3 bases clipped from V and 4 bases from J, the junction kept 6 bases outside the gene matches. The CDR3, as DNA: TGTGCCAGCAGTTTGGGACAGGGTGTAGGCTATGGCTACACCTTC. Translating gives CASSLGQGVGYGYTF.

This clonotype was seen just once. V is TRBV3-1 and J is TRBJ2-1; D is undetermined. Germline CDR1 is LGHDT and CDR2 is YNNKEL (reference sequence). The CDR3 runs to 14 residues. The germline V and J ends were trimmed by 2 bases and 9 bases, with 14 bases remaining between them. As DNA, the CDR3 is TGTGCCAGCAGCCAATTGGCTAGTATTAGTGAGCAGTTCTTC. Translation gives CASSQLASISEQFF.

CDR3 residues: CASSQPGTSPGSGYNEQFF. CDR3 nucleotides: TGTGCCAGCAGCCAACCCGGGACTAGCCCAGGGTCGGGCTACAATGAGCAGTTCTTC. The V gene is TRBV6-1, the J gene TRBJ2-1; 9 nucleotides agree with TRBD2. The CDR3 has 19 residues. V lost 6 bases and J lost 3; bases outside the gene matches: 18. CDR1 MNHNS and CDR2 SASEGT come from the germline V gene.

The chain combines TRBV4-1 with TRBJ2-3; D not certain. The V end was cut by 1 base, the J end by 0 bases, with 5 bases between. Germline values: CDR1 MGHRA, CDR2 YSYEKL. The CDR3 loop spans 14 amino acids. The CDR3 region is CASSQAVSTDTQYF. In DNA, the CDR3 is TGCGCCAGCAGCCAAGCGGTCAGCACAGATACGCAGTATTTT.

This clonotype has more than one count but fewer than ten. This sequence joins TRBV6-5 and TRBJ2-4, with TRBD2 as a possible D gene (6 bases). The V and J ends lost 4 bases and 0 bases respectively, with 13 bases between them. CDR3 length: 16 amino acids. The germline gives CDR1 MNHEY, CDR2 SVGAGI. CDR3 coding DNA: TGTGCCAGCAGTTTCACCGGGAGTTTAGCCAAAAACATTCAGTACTTC. Its translation: CASSFTGSLAKNIQYF.

This chain connects TRBV29-1 to TRBJ2-1; TRBD2 aligns across 11 bases. The ends lost 6 bases at V and 7 bases at J; junction bases unmatched: 11. Germline lookup yields CDR1 SQVTM and CDR2 ANQGSEA. The CDR3 contains 15 residues. CDR3 DNA sequence: TGCAGCGTCACACTAGCGGGGGCCTACTTAAATGAGCAGTTCTTC. Translating it yields CSVTLAGAYLNEQFF.

In this sample, this clonotype turned up a few times. The chain combines TRBV13 with TRBJ1-2, with TRBD1 as a possible D gene (5 bases). The V gene's germline CDR1 is PRHDT and CDR2 FYEKMQ (reference sequence). The CDR3 covers 17 residues. Trimming stripped 5 bases from V and 8 bases from J, with 27 bases between. Written as DNA, the CDR3 is TGTGCCAGCAGCCCGACGACCCGGGGCGGGAACGCGAAGGGCTACACCTTC. Its protein is CASSPTTRGGNAKGYTF.

The V call is TRBV5-1, the J call TRBJ2-7; 7 nucleotides agree with TRBD1. V lost 4 bases and J lost 3; bases outside the gene matches: 10. CDR3 size: 15 residues. In germline, CDR1 is SGHRS, CDR2 YFSETQ. The CDR3 nucleotides read TGCGCCAGCAGCGTATCCGGGGACAGCTACTACGAGCAGTACTTC. This gives the protein CASSVSGDSYYEQYF.

The chain recombines TRBV29-1 with TRBJ1-1; D is uncertain. V was shortened by 2 bases and J by 1 base, with 8 bases between the two germline ends. Germline CDR1 is SQVTM and CDR2 is ANQGSEA. The CDR3 sequence is 13 residues long. The CDR3 is CSVEQNPNTEAFF. As DNA, the CDR3 is TGCAGCGTTGAACAGAACCCGAACACTGAAGCTTTCTTT. Supplemented by reference TRBV29-1 and TRBJ1-1, the full variable domain reads SAVISQKPSRDICQRGTSLTIQCQVDSQVTMMFWYRQQPGQSLTLIATANQGSEATYESGFVIDKFPISRPNLTFSTLTVSNMSPEDSSIYLCSVEQNPNTEAFFGQGTRLTVV.

This clonotype was counted only a few times. The chain has TRBV6-1 and TRBJ1-1, with D possibly TRBD1 on 5 matching bases. V was cut by 1 base and J by 8 bases, with 5 bases left in between. This CDR3 has 11 amino acids. Germline CDR1 reads MNHNS; CDR2 reads SASEGT. CDR3 protein: CASSEDREAFF. The CDR3 DNA reads TGTGCCAGCAGTGAAGACAGGGAAGCTTTCTTT.

This clonotype was detected a few times. This chain uses TRBV29-1 with TRBJ1-1; perhaps TRBD1 as D (6 bases). The germline V gene encodes CDR1 SQVTM and CDR2 ANQGSEA. The CDR3 has 12 amino acids. V shed 6 bases and J shed 4 bases, with 12 bases lying between them. The CDR3 DNA is TGCAGCGTCGAGGGGGGGATCACTGAAGCTTTCTTT. It specifies CSVEGGITEAFF.

This clonotype was counted at least ten times. The V call is TRBV12-3 or TRBV12-4, the J call TRBJ1-5; the match to TRBD1 covers 12 bases. This CDR3 contains 19 residues. The ends lost 5 bases at V and 1 base at J; junction bases unmatched: 12. The CDR3 DNA sequence: TGTGCCAGCAGTCTCGGGACAGGGGGCGCTAGCTTCAGCAATCAGCCCCAGCATTTT. Residues: CASSLGTGGASFSNQPQHF.